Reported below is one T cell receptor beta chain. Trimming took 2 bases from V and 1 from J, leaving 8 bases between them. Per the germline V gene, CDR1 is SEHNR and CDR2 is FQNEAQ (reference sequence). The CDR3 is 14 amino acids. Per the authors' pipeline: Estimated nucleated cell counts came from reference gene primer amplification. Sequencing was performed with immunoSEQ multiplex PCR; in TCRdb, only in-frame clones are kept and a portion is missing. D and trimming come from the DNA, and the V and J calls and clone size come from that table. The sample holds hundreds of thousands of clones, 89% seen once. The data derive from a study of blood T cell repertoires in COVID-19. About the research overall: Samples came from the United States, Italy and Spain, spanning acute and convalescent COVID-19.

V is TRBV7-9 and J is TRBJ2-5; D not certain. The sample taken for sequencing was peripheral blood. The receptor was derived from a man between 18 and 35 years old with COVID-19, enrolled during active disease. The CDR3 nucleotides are TGTGCCAGCAGCTTATCACAGTTCCAAGAGACCCAGTACTTC. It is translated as CASSLSQFQETQYF.